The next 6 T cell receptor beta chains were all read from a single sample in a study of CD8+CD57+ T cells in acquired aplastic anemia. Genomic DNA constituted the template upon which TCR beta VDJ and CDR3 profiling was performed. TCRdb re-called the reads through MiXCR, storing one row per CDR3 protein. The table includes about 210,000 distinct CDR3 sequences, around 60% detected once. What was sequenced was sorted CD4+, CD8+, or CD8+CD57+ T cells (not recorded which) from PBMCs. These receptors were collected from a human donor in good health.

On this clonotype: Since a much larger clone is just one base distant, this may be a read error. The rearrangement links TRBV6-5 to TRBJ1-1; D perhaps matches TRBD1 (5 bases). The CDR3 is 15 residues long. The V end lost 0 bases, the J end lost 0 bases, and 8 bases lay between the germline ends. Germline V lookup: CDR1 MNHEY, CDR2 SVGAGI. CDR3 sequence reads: CASSYSLGVNTEAFF. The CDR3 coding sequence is TGTGCCAGCAGTTACTCGTTAGGGGTGAACACTGAAGCTTTCTTT.

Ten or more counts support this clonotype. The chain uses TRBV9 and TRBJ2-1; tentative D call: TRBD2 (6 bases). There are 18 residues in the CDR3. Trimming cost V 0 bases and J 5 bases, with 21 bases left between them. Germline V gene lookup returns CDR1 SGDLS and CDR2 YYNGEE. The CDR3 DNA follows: TGTGCCAGCAGCGTAGTAGAAAGAGGTGGGACTGGCGACAATGAGCAGTTCTTC. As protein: CASSVVERGGTGDNEQFF.

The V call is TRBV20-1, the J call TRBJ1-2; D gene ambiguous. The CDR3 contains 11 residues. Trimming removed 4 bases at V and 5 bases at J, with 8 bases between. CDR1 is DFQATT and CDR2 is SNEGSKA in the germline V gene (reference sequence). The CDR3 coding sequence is TGCAGTGCTAACAAGGAGTATGGCTACACCTTC. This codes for CSANKEYGYTF.

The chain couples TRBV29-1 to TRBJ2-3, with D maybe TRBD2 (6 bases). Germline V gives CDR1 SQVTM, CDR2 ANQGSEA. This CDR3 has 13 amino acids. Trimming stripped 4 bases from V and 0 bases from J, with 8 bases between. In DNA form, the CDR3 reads TGCAGCGTTGTAGCGGTTAGCACAGATACGCAGTATTTT. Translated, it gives CSVVAVSTDTQYF.

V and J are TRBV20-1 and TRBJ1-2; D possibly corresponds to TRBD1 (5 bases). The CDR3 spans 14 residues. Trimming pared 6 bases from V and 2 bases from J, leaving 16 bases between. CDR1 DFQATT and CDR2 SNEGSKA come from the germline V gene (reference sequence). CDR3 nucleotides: TGCAGTGCCCCGACCTCGACAGCAAACTATGGCTACACCTTC. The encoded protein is CSAPTSTANYGYTF.

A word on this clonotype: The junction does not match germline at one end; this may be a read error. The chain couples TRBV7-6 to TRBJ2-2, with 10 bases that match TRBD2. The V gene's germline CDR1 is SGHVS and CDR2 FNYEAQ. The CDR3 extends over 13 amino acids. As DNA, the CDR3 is TGTGCCAGCAGCTTAAGGTCTAGCGGGGGGCTGTTTTTT. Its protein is CASSLRSSGGLFF. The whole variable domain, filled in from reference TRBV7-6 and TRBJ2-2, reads GAGVSQSPRYKVTKRGQDVALRCDPISGHVSLYWYRQALGQGPEFLTYFNYEAQQDKSGLPNDRFSAERPEGSISTLTIQRTEQRDSAMYRCASSLRSSGGLFFGEGSRLTVL.